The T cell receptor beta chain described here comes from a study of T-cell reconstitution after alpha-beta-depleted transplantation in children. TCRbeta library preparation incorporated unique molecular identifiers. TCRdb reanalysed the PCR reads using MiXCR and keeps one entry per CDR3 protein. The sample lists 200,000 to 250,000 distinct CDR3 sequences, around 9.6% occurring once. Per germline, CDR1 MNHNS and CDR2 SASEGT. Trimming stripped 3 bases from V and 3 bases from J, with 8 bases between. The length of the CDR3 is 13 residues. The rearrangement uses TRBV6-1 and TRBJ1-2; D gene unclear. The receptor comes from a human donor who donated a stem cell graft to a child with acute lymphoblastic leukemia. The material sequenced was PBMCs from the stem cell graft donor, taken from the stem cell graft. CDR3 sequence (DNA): TGTGCCAGCAGTGACAAGGTGGACTATGGCTACACCTTC. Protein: CASSDKVDYGYTF.